A selection of T cell receptor beta chains follows, all from one sample in a study of blood T cell repertoires in COVID-19. TCRdb's copy holds only in-frame clones and misses some; the assay was immunoSEQ multiplex PCR. The sample carries roughly 250,000 clones, around four fifths recorded once. Sequencing was performed on peripheral blood. The receptors shown here come from a man between 50 and 59 years old with acute or convalescent COVID-19. CDR3s include the opening cysteine and the closing phenylalanine or tryptophan. Each record gives: J gene, V gene, D gene, clone size, CDR3 DNA, CDR3 protein. D genes are given only for firm matches. For some rows the clone size is stated as once, few or many, or as a class when expanded; others skip it.

TRBJ1-1 TRBV7-3 NA NA TGTGCCAGCAGCCAGGGAGGGGCCGCTGAAGCTTTCTTT CASSQGGAAEAFF
TRBJ1-3 TRBV3-1/TRBV3-2 NA NA TGTGCCAGCTCCCCCCCCGGAGAGGAGGGAAACACCATATATTTT CASSPPGEEGNTIYF
TRBJ2-7 TRBV5-1 TRBD2 NA TGCGCCAGCAGCTTGAGCCGTAGCGGGAGCTACGAGCAGTACTTC CASSLSRSGSYEQYF
TRBJ1-1 TRBV7-9 NA NA TGTGCCAGCAGTTCGGACAAACGAACTTTCTTT CASSSDKRTFF
TRBJ1-6 TRBV5-1 TRBD1 NA TGCGCCAGCAGCATGGGACAGGCGAATTCACCCCTCCACTTT CASSMGQANSPLHF
TRBJ2-7 TRBV9 NA NA TGTGCCAGCAGCGTGGGTGACGGAGACTACGAGCAGTACTTC CASSVGDGDYEQYF
TRBJ1-2 TRBV11-3 NA few TGTGCCAGCAGCTTAGTTGGGGGGATCTATGGCTACACCTTC CASSLVGGIYGYTF
TRBJ2-1 TRBV29-1 NA NA TGCAGCGTTGAAGGTGGGAGTTTCTCCTACAATGAGCAGTTCTTC CSVEGGSFSYNEQFF
TRBJ1-5 TRBV6-5 NA NA TGTGCCAGCAGACCGAGAAATAGCAATCAGCCCCAGCATTTT CASRPRNSNQPQHF
TRBJ1-1 TRBV27 NA once TGTGCCAGCAGTTTCTCCGGGTGGAACACTGAAGCTTTCTTT CASSFSGWNTEAFF
TRBJ2-7 TRBV9 NA NA TGTGCCAGCAGCGCTGGAGGGAACTCCTACGAGCAGTACTTC CASSAGGNSYEQYF
TRBJ2-7 TRBV19 TRBD2 NA TGTGCCAGTAGTATAGTCGCGGGAGCCTACGAGCAGTACTTC CASSIVAGAYEQYF
TRBJ2-1 TRBV11-2 NA NA TGTGCCAGCAGCCTAGGTGCCGGGGGGCTCTACAATGAGCAGTTCTTC CASSLGAGGLYNEQFF
TRBJ1-1 TRBV27 NA NA TGTGCCAGCAGTTTATGGCCGGGGATGAACACTGAAGCTTTCTTT CASSLWPGMNTEAFF
TRBJ2-7 TRBV30 NA few TGTGCCTGGACTCGACGCGGCCTTGTGAGGGAGCAGTACTTC CAWTRRGLVREQYF
TRBJ2-7 TRBV7-9 NA NA TGTGCCAGCAGCCCAGCCTACGAGCAGTACTTC CASSPAYEQYF
TRBJ1-5 TRBV6-5 TRBD1 NA TGTGCCAGCCGGGACAGTGATCAGCCCCAGCATTTT CASRDSDQPQHF
TRBJ1-4 TRBV19 NA NA TGTGCCAGTAGTACAGGCAGGGGCGCAACTAATGAAAAACTGTTTTTT CASSTGRGATNEKLFF
TRBJ2-2 TRBV4-1 NA few TGCGCCAGCAGAGAACGGGGGACCGGGGAGCTGTTTTTT CASRERGTGELFF
TRBJ2-2 TRBV5-1 NA NA TGCGCCAGCAGCTCCGTGTACACCGGGGAGCTGTTTTTT CASSSVYTGELFF
TRBJ1-2 TRBV28 TRBD1 few TGTGCCAGCAGTTTGGAGACAGGGGGTCCTAACTATGGCTACACCTTC CASSLETGGPNYGYTF
TRBJ1-1 TRBV2 NA NA TGTGCCAGCAGTGAGTGGCAGGGGATCGCTGAAGCTTTCTTT CASSEWQGIAEAFF